The 29 T cell receptor beta chains reported below all come from one sample, sequenced in a study of blood T cell repertoires in COVID-19. Clones were read by immunoSEQ multiplex PCR, and TCRdb kept only the in-frame ones, dropping some. The sample consists of 350,000 or so clones, 65% to 85% of them appearing once. Material for sequencing was peripheral blood. Receptor source: a man aged 25-45 years with active or convalescent COVID-19.

This sequence joins TRBV7-8 and TRBJ2-1; possible D gene TRBD2, 6 bases. V lost 3 bases to trimming and J lost 9 bases, with 18 bases between them. Per the germline V gene, CDR1 is SGHVS and CDR2 is FQNEAQ. The CDR3 loop spans 15 amino acids. The CDR3 here is CASSFRDSLWGEQFF. CDR3 DNA sequence: TGTGCCAGCAGCTTCCGGGACTCCCTCTGGGGTGAGCAGTTCTTC.

J is TRBJ1-2 and V is TRBV5-6; 8 bases are shared with TRBD1. The CDR3 is 15 residues long. Germline trimming cut 6 bases from V and 6 bases from J; bases unmatched to any gene: 13. Germline V gene lookup returns CDR1 SGHDT and CDR2 YYEEEE. Written as DNA, the CDR3 is TGTGCCAGCAACCACGGGACAGGCTCGTCTGATGGCTACACCTTC. The encoded protein is CASNHGTGSSDGYTF.

The rearrangement uses TRBV11-3 and TRBJ2-1; D not resolved. CDR1 is SGHNT, CDR2 YENEEA, per germline. The CDR3 sequence is 14 residues long. Deletions cut 5 bases from V and 8 bases from J, with 16 bases between. The CDR3 protein is CASSPVRGSHEQFF. DNA for the CDR3: TGTGCCAGCAGCCCCGTAAGAGGATCGCATGAGCAGTTCTTC.

V usage is TRBV9 and J usage is TRBJ1-4; D not certain. V gave up 3 bases and J gave up 7 bases, with 7 bases separating them. The CDR3 covers 12 residues. Germline values: CDR1 SGDLS, CDR2 YYNGEE. The CDR3: CASSEPSEKLFF. CDR3 DNA sequence: TGTGCCAGCAGCGAGCCGTCTGAAAAACTGTTTTTT.

The chain combines TRBV18 with TRBJ2-1; 7 bases fit TRBD1. J lost 4 bases, V lost 5 bases, and 8 bases had no gene match. This CDR3 has 15 residues. Germline loops: CDR1 KGHSH, CDR2 LQKENI. The CDR3 bases are TGTGCCAGCTCAACCGAAGGGGGCGGTTACAATGAGCAGTTCTTC. Its protein is CASSTEGGGYNEQFF.

This chain connects TRBV18 to TRBJ2-2; TRBD2 matches at 7 bases. This CDR3 has 17 residues. Germline CDR1 KGHSH, CDR2 LQKENI. V was pared by 2 bases and J by 5 bases, with 11 bases of the junction left unmatched. The CDR3 here is CASSPRAASGPTGELFF. The DNA for the CDR3 is TGTGCCAGCTCACCAAGAGCGGCTAGCGGCCCTACCGGGGAGCTGTTTTTT.

This clone has a handful of counts. The chain links TRBV9 to TRBJ1-3, with 7 bases fitting TRBD1. J was trimmed by 4 bases and V by 2 bases; bases with no gene match: 12. The CDR3 extends over 17 amino acids. Germline V gene lookup returns CDR1 SGDLS and CDR2 YYNGEE. This CDR3 reads CASSVGDRALLGNTIYF. The CDR3 DNA reads as TGTGCCAGCAGCGTGGGCGACAGGGCTCTGCTCGGAAACACCATATATTTT.

CDR3 nucleotides: TGTGCCAGTAGTTCCTCCGGAGGACAGAGTGAAGCTTTCTTT. This gives the protein CASSSSGGQSEAFF. The chain is built from TRBV19 and TRBJ1-1; perhaps TRBD1 as D (6 bases). Germline loops: CDR1 LNHDA, CDR2 SQIVND (reference sequence). Trimming stripped 5 bases from V and 7 bases from J, with 17 bases between. The CDR3 covers 14 residues.

J is TRBJ1-2 and V is TRBV7-9; maybe TRBD1 (5 bases). V was pared by 3 bases and J by 5 bases, with 22 bases between. Germline CDR1 is SEHNR and CDR2 is FQNEAQ (reference sequence). This CDR3 has 17 amino acids. As DNA, the CDR3 is TGTGCCAGCAGCTTCGGCGCGGGGAGGGGAAAGAAGTATGGCTACACCTTC. Encoded protein: CASSFGAGRGKKYGYTF.

This chain connects TRBV27 to TRBJ1-5; maybe TRBD1 (6 bases). This CDR3 comprises 19 residues. Germline CDR1 MNHEY, CDR2 SMNVEV (reference sequence). Trimming stripped 1 base from V and 6 bases from J, with 25 bases between. In DNA form, the CDR3 reads TGTGCCAGCAGTTTATTCGGCAGGGGTGTCGGACCAGGGGTTCAGCCCCAGCATTTT. Translating gives CASSLFGRGVGPGVQPQHF.

This clone appeared a few times. V is TRBV3-1 (or the pseudogene TRBV3-2) and J is TRBJ1-4; D gene unclear. V lost 6 bases to trimming and J lost 5 bases, with 16 bases between them. The germline V gene has CDR1 LGHDT and CDR2 YNNKEL (reference sequence). The CDR3 loop spans 15 amino acids. The CDR3: CASRLTSPLNEKLFF. The DNA of the CDR3 is TGTGCCAGCAGGCTGACTTCTCCCTTAAATGAAAAACTGTTTTTT.

The V gene is TRBV2, the J gene TRBJ1-1, with 7 bases lining up with TRBD1. The CDR3 contains 14 residues. Trimming removed 6 bases from V and 4 bases from J; junction bases left unmatched: 8. Germline lookup yields CDR1 SNHLY and CDR2 FYNNEI. CDR3 nucleotide sequence: TGTGCCAGCAGCGCGACAGGGATGGCCACTGAAGCTTTCTTT. Its translation is CASSATGMATEAFF.

This clone was seen once. The chain couples TRBV4-2 to TRBJ2-3, with 8 nucleotides matching TRBD2. V lost 1 base to trimming and J lost 4 bases; unmatched junction nucleotides: 4. This CDR3 is 15 amino acids long. Germline values: CDR1 LGHNA, CDR2 YNFKEQ. The CDR3: CASSQGRGGSDTQYF. The CDR3 bases are TGTGCCAGCAGCCAAGGTCGGGGGGGGTCAGATACGCAGTATTTT.

The rearrangement links TRBV28 to TRBJ1-1; D unclear. CDR3 length: 14 residues. Per germline, CDR1 MDHEN and CDR2 SYDVKM. V was clipped by 3 bases and J by 4 bases, with 12 bases between them. CDR3 bases: TGTGCCAGCAGTTTTATCTTAGAAACCACTGAAGCTTTCTTT. As protein: CASSFILETTEAFF.

This rearrangement joins TRBV6-2 or TRBV6-3 to TRBJ2-1; 9 bases are shared with TRBD2. Per germline, CDR1 MNHEY and CDR2 SVGEGT. V lost 5 bases to trimming and J lost 7 bases; unmatched junction nucleotides: 3. The CDR3 consists of 13 residues. The CDR3 DNA reads TGTGCCAGCAGTAGGGGACTAGCAAATGAGCAGTTCTTC. Protein product: CASSRGLANEQFF.

Concerning this clone: The sample carries other DNA sequences with the same CDR3. V usage is TRBV5-4 and J usage is TRBJ2-5; D is undetermined. The CDR3 sequence is 13 residues long. Germline V gene lookup returns CDR1 SGHNT and CDR2 YYREEE (reference sequence). V lost 0 bases to trimming and J lost 2 bases, with 5 bases between them. CDR3 sequence: CASSLGGQETQYF. Written as DNA, the CDR3 is TGTGCCAGCAGCTTGGGCGGTCAAGAGACCCAGTACTTC.

The chain recombines TRBV7-9 with TRBJ2-7; 10 bases are shared with TRBD1. The CDR3 loop spans 13 amino acids. V lost 5 bases to trimming and J lost 9 bases; unmatched junction nucleotides: 7. The germline gives CDR1 SEHNR, CDR2 FQNEAQ (reference sequence). The CDR3 protein is CASSGDRGTWQYF. The DNA for the CDR3 is TGTGCCAGCAGCGGGGACAGGGGTACGTGGCAGTACTTC.

The chain is built from TRBV4-2 and TRBJ2-3; D is perhaps TRBD2 (6 bases). Looked up from germline, CDR1 is LGHNA and CDR2 is YNFKEQ. V was pared by 1 base and J by 3 bases, with 14 bases between. The CDR3 consists of 16 residues. CDR3 bases: TGTGCCAGCAGCCAAGGGGTTAGCGGTAGTACAGATACGCAGTATTTT. Translating gives CASSQGVSGSTDTQYF.

This chain joins TRBV4-2 and TRBJ2-7; 7 positions agree with TRBD2. The CDR3 loop spans 15 amino acids. Germline V gene data show CDR1 as LGHNA and CDR2 as YNFKEQ. The J segment lost 0 bases and the V segment lost 5 bases, leaving 7 bases of the junction unmatched. CDR3 loop: CASSKGRDLSYEQYF. The CDR3 nucleotides read TGTGCCAGCAGCAAGGGGAGGGACCTCTCCTACGAGCAGTACTTC.

The chain carries TRBV6-4 and TRBJ1-2, with a weak D call TRBD1 (6 bases). Deletions cut 6 bases from V and 4 bases from J, with 18 bases between. The CDR3 spans 15 residues. The germline gives CDR1 MRHNA, CDR2 SNTAGT. CDR3: CASSPRGGLGYGYTF. The CDR3 bases are TGTGCCAGCAGCCCCCGGGGGGGGCTTGGCTATGGCTACACCTTC.

This sequence joins TRBV7-2 and TRBJ2-5; 12 bases are a match to TRBD2. The CDR3 has 17 amino acids. Germline V lookup: CDR1 SGHTA, CDR2 FQGNSA. J gave up 5 bases and V 5 bases, and 12 bases lay outside the gene matches. CDR3 sequence (DNA): TGTGCCAGCAGCCCGAGGACTAGCGGGACTCATAGGGAGACCCAGTACTTC. Encoded protein: CASSPRTSGTHRETQYF.

The chain joins TRBV30 to TRBJ2-3; 9 nucleotides line up with TRBD1. V trimming: 3 bases; J trimming: 2 bases; junction bases outside the gene matches: 6. The CDR3 is made up of 15 amino acids. Germline loops: CDR1 GTSNPN, CDR2 SVGIG (reference sequence). CDR3 sequence: CAWREGDRDTDTQYF. CDR3 DNA: TGTGCCTGGAGGGAGGGGGACAGGGACACAGATACGCAGTATTTT.

The chain joins TRBV7-3 to TRBJ2-5; 13 bases match TRBD2. The CDR3 has 16 residues. Germline CDR1 SGHTA, CDR2 FQGTGA. Trimming cost V 5 bases and J 6 bases; bases outside gene matches: 9. CDR3 sequence reads: CASSPLGTSGVQTQYF. The CDR3 DNA reads TGTGCCAGCAGCCCCCTCGGGACTAGCGGGGTGCAGACCCAGTACTTC.

This clone has more than one count but fewer than ten. The rearrangement uses TRBV2 and TRBJ1-2; 7 bases match TRBD1. The CDR3 is made up of 11 amino acids. The V and J ends lost 7 bases and 5 bases, in that order; junction bases with no gene match: 1. Germline V gene sequence: CDR1 SNHLY, CDR2 FYNNEI. The DNA for the CDR3 is TGTGCCAGCAAGGGGGCGTATGGCTACACCTTC. It codes for CASKGAYGYTF.

The chain is built from TRBV7-3 and TRBJ1-1; D unclear. Between the trimmed V and J ends, which lost 4 bases and 7 bases, there was a span of 16 bases. The CDR3 length is 14 residues. In germline, CDR1 is SGHTA, CDR2 FQGTGA. The CDR3 protein is CASSSEGLAGEAFF. The CDR3 coding sequence is TGTGCCAGCAGCTCCGAGGGCCTGGCGGGTGAAGCTTTCTTT.

The chain carries TRBV4-3 and TRBJ2-1, with a tentative D call TRBD2 (6 bases). Per germline, CDR1 LGHNA and CDR2 YSLEER. This CDR3 comprises 13 residues. Trimming removed 2 bases at V and 10 bases at J, with 12 bases between. The CDR3 DNA reads as TGCGCCAGCAGCCAACAAGGTGGGAGGGAGCAGTTCTTC. This translates into CASSQQGGREQFF.

This clone was recorded a few times. This chain links TRBV6-4 with TRBJ2-2; D is undetermined. This CDR3 has 13 amino acids. V was clipped by 5 bases and J by 7 bases, with 11 bases between them. Germline V gene sequence: CDR1 MRHNA, CDR2 SNTAGT. CDR3 residues: CASSPTLGGELFF. Written as DNA, the CDR3 is TGTGCCAGCAGTCCCACGCTAGGCGGGGAGCTGTTTTTT.

V is TRBV5-4 and J is TRBJ1-1; TRBD1 matches 7 bases. The junction had 3 bases not matched to a gene; V was cut back by 4 bases and J by 0 bases. The CDR3 extends over 14 amino acids. Germline values: CDR1 SGHNT, CDR2 YYREEE (reference sequence). The DNA of the CDR3 is TGTGCCAGCAGCCTTAGGGGGCTGAACACTGAAGCTTTCTTT. Translating gives CASSLRGLNTEAFF. Full variable domain (remainder filled in from reference TRBV5-4 and TRBJ1-1): ETGVTQSPTHLIKTRGQQVTLRCSSQSGHNTVSWYQQALGQGPQFIFQYYREEENGRGNFPPRFSGLQFPNYSSELNVNALELDDSALYLCASSLRGLNTEAFFGQGTRLTVV.

The gene calls are TRBV7-3 and TRBJ2-1, with 13 bases lining up with TRBD2. Germline assignment: CDR1 SGHTA and CDR2 FQGTGA. J gave up 8 bases and V 5 bases, and 9 bases lay outside the gene matches. This CDR3 spans 16 amino acids. The CDR3 region is CASSPRGTSGMDEQFF. CDR3 in DNA: TGTGCCAGCAGCCCCCGAGGGACTAGCGGGATGGATGAGCAGTTCTTC.